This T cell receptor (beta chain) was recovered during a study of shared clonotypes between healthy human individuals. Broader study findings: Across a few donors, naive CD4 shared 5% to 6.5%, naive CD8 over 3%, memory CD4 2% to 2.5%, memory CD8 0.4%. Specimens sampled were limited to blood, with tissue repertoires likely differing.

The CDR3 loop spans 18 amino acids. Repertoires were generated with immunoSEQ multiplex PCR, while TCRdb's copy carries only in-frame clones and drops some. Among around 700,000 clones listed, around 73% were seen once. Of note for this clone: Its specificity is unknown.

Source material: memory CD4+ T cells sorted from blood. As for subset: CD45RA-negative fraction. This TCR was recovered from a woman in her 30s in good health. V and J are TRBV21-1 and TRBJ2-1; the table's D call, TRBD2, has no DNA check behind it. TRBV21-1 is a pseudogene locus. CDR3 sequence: CASSKGPPSGRDYNEQFF. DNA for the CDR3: TGTGCCAGCAGCAAAGGTCCTCCTAGCGGGAGGGATTACAATGAGCAGTTCTTC.